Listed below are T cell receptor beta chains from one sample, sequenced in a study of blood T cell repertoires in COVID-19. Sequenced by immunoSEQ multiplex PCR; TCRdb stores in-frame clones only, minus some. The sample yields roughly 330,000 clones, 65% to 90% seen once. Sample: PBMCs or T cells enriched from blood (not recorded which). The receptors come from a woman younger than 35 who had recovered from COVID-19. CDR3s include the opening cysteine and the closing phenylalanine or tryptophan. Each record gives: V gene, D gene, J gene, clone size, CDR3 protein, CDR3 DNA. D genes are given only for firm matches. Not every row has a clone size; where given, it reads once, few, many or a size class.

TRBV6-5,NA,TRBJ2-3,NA,CASSYSGSGDTQYF,TGTGCCAGCAGTTACTCAGGTTCGGGAGATACGCAGTATTTT
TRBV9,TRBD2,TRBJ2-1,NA,CASSGRRTSGGHEQFF,TGTGCCAGCAGCGGACGACGGACTAGCGGTGGTCATGAGCAGTTCTTC
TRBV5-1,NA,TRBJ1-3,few,CASSRSVTASGNTIYF,TGCGCCAGCAGCCGTTCAGTGACAGCCTCTGGAAACACCATATATTTT
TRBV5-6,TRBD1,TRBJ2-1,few,CASSLVSQRQGQFF,TGTGCCAGCAGCTTGGTATCCCAAAGACAGGGGCAGTTCTTC
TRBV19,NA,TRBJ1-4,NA,CASSLLSGNGEKLFF,TGTGCCAGTAGTCTTCTCTCAGGGAACGGGGAAAAACTGTTTTTT
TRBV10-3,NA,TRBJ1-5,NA,CAISEPASGQPQHF,TGTGCCATCAGTGAACCGGCCAGCGGCCAGCCCCAGCATTTT
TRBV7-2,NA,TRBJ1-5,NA,CASSLGGGGQPQHF,TGTGCCAGCAGCTTAGGCGGGGGCGGTCAGCCCCAGCATTTT
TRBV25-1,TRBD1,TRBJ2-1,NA,CASGLRSHRGHYNEQFF,TGTGCCAGCGGGTTGAGGTCTCACAGGGGTCACTACAATGAGCAGTTCTTC
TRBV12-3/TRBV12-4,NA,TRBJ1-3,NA,CASRNTGNTIYF,TGTGCCAGCAGGAACACAGGAAACACCATATATTTT
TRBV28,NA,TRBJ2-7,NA,CASIPGGSEDEQYF,TGTGCCAGCATCCCAGGGGGGAGTGAGGACGAGCAGTACTTC
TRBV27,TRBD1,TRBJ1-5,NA,CASSLQGGSNQPQHF,TGTGCCAGCAGTTTGCAGGGGGGTAGCAATCAGCCCCAGCATTTT
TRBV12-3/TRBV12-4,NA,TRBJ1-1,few,CASSSVGGTEAFF,TGTGCCAGCAGTTCTGTAGGAGGCACTGAAGCTTTCTTT
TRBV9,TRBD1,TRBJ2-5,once,CARDRTETQYF,TGTGCCAGGGACAGGACGGAGACCCAGTACTTC
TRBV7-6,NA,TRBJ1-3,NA,CASSMQATSGNTIYF,TGTGCCAGCAGTATGCAGGCCACCTCTGGAAACACCATATATTTT
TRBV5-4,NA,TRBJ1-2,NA,CASSLAREGYTF,TGTGCCAGCAGCTTGGCCAGGGAAGGCTACACCTTC
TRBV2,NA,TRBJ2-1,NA,CASSVGGASYNEQFF,TGTGCCAGCAGTGTGGGCGGGGCCTCTTACAATGAGCAGTTCTTC